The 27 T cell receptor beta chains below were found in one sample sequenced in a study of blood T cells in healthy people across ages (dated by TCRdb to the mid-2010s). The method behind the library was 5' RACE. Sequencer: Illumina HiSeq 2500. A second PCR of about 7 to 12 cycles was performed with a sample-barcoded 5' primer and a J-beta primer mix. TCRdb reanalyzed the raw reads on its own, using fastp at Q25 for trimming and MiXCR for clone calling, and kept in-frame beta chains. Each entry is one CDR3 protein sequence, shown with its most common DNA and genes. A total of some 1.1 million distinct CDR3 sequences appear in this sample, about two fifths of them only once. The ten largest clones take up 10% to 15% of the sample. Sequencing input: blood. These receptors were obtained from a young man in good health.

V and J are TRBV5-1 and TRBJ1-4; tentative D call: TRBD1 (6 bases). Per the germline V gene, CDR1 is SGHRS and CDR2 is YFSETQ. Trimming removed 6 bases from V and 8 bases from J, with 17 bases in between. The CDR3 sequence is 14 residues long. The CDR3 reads CASTEGGEGEKLFF. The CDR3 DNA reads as TGCGCCAGCACCGAGGGGGGAGAGGGCGAAAAACTGTTTTTT.

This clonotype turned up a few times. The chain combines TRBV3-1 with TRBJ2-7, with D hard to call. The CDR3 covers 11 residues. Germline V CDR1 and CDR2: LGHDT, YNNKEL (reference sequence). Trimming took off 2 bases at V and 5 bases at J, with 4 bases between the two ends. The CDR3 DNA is TGTGCCAGCAGCCAATGGAACGAGCAGTACTTC. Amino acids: CASSQWNEQYF.

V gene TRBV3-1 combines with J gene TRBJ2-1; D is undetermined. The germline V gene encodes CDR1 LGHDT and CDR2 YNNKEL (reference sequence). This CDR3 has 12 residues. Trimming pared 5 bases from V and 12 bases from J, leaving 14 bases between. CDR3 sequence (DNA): TGTGCCAGCAGCACATCGGTGGAAAGGCAGTTCTTC. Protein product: CASSTSVERQFF.

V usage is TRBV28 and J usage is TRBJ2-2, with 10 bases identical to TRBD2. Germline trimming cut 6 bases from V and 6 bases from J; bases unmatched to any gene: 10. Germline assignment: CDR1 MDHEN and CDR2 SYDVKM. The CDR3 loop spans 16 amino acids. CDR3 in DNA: TGTGCCAGCAGATATCTGAAGAGCGGGGGGGCCGGGGAGCTGTTTTTT. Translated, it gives CASRYLKSGGAGELFF.

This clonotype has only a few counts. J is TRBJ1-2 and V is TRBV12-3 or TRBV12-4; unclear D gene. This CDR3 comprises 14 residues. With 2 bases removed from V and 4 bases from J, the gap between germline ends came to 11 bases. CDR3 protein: CASSLYKESYGYTF. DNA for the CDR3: TGTGCCAGCAGTTTATATAAGGAATCCTATGGCTACACCTTC.

The CDR3 sequence is CASSSKGGNEKLFF. The CDR3 DNA reads TGTGCCAGCAGCTCGAAGGGGGGTAATGAAAAACTGTTTTTT. V gene TRBV7-2 combines with J gene TRBJ1-4; D perhaps matches TRBD1 (6 bases). CDR1 is SGHTA, CDR2 FQGNSA, per germline. V was shortened by 4 bases and J by 4 bases, with 10 bases between the two germline ends. This CDR3 contains 14 residues.

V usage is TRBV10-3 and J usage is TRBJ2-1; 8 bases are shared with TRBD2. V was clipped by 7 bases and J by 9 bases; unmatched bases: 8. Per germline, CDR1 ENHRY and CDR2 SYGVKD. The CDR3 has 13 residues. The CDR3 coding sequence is TGTGCCATCACCGGGACTAGTGCTTCTGAGCAGTTCTTC. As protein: CAITGTSASEQFF.

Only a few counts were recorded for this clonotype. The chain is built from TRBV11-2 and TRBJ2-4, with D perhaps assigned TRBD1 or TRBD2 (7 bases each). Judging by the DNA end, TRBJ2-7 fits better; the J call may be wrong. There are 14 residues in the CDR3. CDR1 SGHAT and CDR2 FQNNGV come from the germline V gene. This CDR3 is CASSSGGGGYEQYF. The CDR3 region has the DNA TGTGCCAGCAGCTCAGGGGGGGGCGGGTACGAGCAGTACTTC.

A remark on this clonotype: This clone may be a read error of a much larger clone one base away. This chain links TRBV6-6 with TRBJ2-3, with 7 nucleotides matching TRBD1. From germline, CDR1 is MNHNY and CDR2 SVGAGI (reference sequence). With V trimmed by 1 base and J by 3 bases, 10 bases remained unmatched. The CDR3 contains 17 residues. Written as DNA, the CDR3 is TGTGCCAGCAGTTACTGCCCCCGGGGACAGCTGACAGATACGCAGTATTTT. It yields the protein CASSYCPRGQLTDTQYF.

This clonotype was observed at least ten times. Here the CDR3 DNA reads TGTGCCAGCAGCTTAGGGTGGGGCGGATCCTACAATGAGCAGTTCTTC. Encoded protein: CASSLGWGGSYNEQFF. The V and J genes are TRBV7-2 and TRBJ2-1, with D tentatively TRBD1 (5 bases). The CDR3 has 16 amino acids. Germline CDR1 SGHTA, CDR2 FQGNSA. V gave up 1 base and J gave up 1 base, with 11 bases separating them.

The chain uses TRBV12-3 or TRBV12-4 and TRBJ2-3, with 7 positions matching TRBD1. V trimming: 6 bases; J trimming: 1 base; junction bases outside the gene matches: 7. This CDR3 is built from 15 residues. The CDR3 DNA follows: TGTGCCAGCAGGCCGAGGGGGCTCCGCACAGATACGCAGTATTTT. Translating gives CASRPRGLRTDTQYF.

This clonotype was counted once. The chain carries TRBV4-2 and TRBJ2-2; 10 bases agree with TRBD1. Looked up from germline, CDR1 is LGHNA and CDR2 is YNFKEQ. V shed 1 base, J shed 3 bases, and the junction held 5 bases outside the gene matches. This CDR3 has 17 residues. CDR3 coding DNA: TGTGCCAGCAGCCAAGGGGAGGGGACAGGGGACACCGGGGAGCTGTTTTTT. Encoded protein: CASSQGEGTGDTGELFF.

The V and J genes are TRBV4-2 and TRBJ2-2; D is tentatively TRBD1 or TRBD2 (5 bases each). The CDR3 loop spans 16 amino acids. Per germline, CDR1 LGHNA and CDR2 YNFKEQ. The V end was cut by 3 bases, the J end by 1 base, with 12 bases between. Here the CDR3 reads CASSQAGTKNTGELFF. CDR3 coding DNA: TGTGCCAGCAGCCAGGCCGGGACCAAGAACACCGGGGAGCTGTTTTTT.

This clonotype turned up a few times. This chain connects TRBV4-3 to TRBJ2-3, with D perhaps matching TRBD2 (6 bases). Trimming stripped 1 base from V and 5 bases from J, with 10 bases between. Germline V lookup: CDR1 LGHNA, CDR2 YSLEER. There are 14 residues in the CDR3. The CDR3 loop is CASSQGPGVDTQYF. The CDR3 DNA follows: TGCGCCAGCAGCCAAGGCCCGGGGGTAGATACGCAGTATTTT.

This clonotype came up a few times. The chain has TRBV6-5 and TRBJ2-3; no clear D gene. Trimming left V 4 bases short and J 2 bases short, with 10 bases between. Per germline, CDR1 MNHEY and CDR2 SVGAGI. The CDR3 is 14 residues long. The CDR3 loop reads CASSFEHATDTQYF. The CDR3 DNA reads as TGTGCCAGCAGTTTCGAGCACGCCACAGATACGCAGTATTTT.

CDR3 sequence: CASSKGSAFTFNEQFF. As DNA, the CDR3 is TGTGCCAGCAGCAAAGGTAGCGCCTTCACCTTCAATGAGCAGTTCTTC. The rearrangement joins TRBV21-1 to TRBJ2-1; TRBD1 is taken as the D call from the table, unchecked against the DNA. TRBV21-1 is a documented pseudogene. The CDR3 consists of 16 residues.

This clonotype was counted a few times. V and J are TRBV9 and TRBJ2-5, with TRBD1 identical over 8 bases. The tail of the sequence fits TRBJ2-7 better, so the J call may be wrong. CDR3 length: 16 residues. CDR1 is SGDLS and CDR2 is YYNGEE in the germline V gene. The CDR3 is CASSVETGGLAYEQYF. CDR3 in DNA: TGTGCCAGCAGCGTTGAAACAGGGGGTTTGGCCTACGAGCAGTACTTC.

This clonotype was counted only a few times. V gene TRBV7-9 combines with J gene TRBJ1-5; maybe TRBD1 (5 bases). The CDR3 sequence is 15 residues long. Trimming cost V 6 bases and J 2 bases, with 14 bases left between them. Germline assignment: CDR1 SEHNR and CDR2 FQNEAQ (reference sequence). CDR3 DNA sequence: TGTGCCAGCAGGGCCGGGGGAACTGGCAATCAGCCCCAGCATTTT. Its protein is CASRAGGTGNQPQHF. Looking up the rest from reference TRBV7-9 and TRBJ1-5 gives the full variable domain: DTGVSQNPRHKITKRGQNVTFRCDPISEHNRLYWYRQTLGQGPEFLTYFQNEAQLEKSRLLSDRFSAERPKGSFSTLEIQRTEQGDSAMYLCASRAGGTGNQPQHFGDGTRLSIL.

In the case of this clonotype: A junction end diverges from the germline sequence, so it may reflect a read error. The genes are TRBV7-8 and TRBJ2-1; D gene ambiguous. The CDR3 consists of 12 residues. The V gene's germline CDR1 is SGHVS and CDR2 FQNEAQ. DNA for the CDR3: TGTGCCAGCAGCTTACAGGTACATGAACAGTTCTTC. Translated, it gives CASSLQVHEQFF.

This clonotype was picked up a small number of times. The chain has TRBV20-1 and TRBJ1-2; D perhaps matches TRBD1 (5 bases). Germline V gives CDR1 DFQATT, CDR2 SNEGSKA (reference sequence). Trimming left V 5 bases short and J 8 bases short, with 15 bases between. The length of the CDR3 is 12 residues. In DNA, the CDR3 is TGCAGTGCTGTGAGATGGGGGGGAGGCTACACCTTC. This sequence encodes CSAVRWGGGYTF.

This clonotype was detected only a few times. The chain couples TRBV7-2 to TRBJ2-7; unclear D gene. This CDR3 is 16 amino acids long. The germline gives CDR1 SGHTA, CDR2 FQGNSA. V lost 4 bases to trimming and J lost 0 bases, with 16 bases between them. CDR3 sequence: CASSSLTEMSSYEQYF. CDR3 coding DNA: TGTGCCAGCAGCTCGCTTACAGAAATGAGCTCCTACGAGCAGTACTTC.

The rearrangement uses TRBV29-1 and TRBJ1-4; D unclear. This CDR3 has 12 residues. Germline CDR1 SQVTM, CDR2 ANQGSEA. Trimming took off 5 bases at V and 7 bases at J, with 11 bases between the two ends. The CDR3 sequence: CSVRGDGEKLFF. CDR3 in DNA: TGCAGCGTTCGGGGAGACGGTGAAAAACTGTTTTTT.

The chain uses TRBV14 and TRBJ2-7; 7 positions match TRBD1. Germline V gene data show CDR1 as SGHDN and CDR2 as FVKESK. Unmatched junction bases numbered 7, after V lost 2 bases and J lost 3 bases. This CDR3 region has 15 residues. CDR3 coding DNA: TGTGCCAGCAGCCAATTCCGGGACAGCATCTACGAGCAGTACTTC. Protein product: CASSQFRDSIYEQYF.

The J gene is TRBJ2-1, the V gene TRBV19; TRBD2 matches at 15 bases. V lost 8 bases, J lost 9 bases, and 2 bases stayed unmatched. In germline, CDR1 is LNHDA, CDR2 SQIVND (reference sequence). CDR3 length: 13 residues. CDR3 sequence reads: CASWTSGGGEQFF. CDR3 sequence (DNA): TGTGCCAGTTGGACTAGCGGGGGGGGTGAGCAGTTCTTC.

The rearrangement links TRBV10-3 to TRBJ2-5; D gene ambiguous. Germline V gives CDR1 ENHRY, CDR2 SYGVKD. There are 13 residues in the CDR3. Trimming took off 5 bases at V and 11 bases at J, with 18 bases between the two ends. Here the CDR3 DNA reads TGTGCCATCAGTCCTGACGAGCACAATGAGCAGTACTTC. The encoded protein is CAISPDEHNEQYF.

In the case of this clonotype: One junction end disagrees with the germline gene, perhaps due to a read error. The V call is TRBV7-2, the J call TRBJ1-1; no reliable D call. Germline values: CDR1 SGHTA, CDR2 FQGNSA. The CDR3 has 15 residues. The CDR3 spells CASSPASQLNTGAFF. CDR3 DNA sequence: TGTGCCAGCAGCCCCGCGTCACAGTTGAACACTGGAGCTTTCTTT. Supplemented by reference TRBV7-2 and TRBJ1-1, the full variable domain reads GAGVSQSPSNKVTEKGKDVELRCDPISGHTALYWYRQSLGQGLEFLIYFQGNSAPDKSGLPSDRFSAERTGGSVSTLTIQRTQQEDSAVYLCASSPASQLNTGAFFGQGTRLTVV.

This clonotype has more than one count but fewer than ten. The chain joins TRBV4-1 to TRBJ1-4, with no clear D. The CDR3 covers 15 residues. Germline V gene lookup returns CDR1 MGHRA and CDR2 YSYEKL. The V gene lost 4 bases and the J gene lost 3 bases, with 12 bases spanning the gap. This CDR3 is CASSPRDVSNEKLFF. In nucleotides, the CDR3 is TGCGCCAGCAGCCCCCGAGATGTCTCTAATGAAAAACTGTTTTTT.